This T cell receptor (beta chain) originates from a study of CD8 T cells in Susac syndrome. Germline CDR1 is SNHLY and CDR2 is FYNNEI. The V gene lost 7 bases and the J gene lost 6 bases, with 9 bases spanning the gap. The CDR3 is 12 amino acids. With random hexamers, 0.5 to 1 ug RNA was reverse transcribed. TCRdb itself ran the immunoSEQ multiplex PCR reads through MiXCR, one entry per CDR3 protein. The sample lists some 180,000 distinct CDR3 sequences; approximately 93% were seen once. This rearrangement joins TRBV2 to TRBJ2-2; no firm D call. This receptor was obtained from a human donor in good health. Material: CD4+ T cells from PBMCs. The CDR3 protein is CASNPRAGELFF. DNA for the CDR3: TGTGCCAGCAACCCCCGTGCCGGGGAGCTGTTTTTT. Supplemented by reference TRBV2 and TRBJ2-2, the full variable domain reads EPEVTQTPSHQVTQMGQEVILRCVPISNHLYFYWYRQILGQKVEFLVSFYNNEISEKSEIFDDQFSVERPDGSNFTLKIRSTKLEDSAMYFCASNPRAGELFFGEGSRLTVL.